What follows are 6 T cell receptor beta chains derived from one specimen sequenced in a study of post-analysis software for immune sequencing data. Notes on the study in general: Included in a set of several TRBV segments more frequent in patients than controls were TRBV5-6, TRBV5-1 and TRBV20-1.

Their antigens remain unidentified. Presence of unique molecular identifiers characterized the TCR beta cDNA libraries. TCRdb recomputed calls from the PCR reads with MiXCR, one row per CDR3 protein. This sample has roughly 730,000 distinct CDR3 sequences, with 25% to 30% found just once. Sequences were obtained from blood. These receptors were obtained from a girl aged 10 to 17 with multiple sclerosis.

This clonotype has ten or more counts. The rearrangement uses TRBV5-1 and TRBJ2-1, with 8 bases matching TRBD2. The CDR3 is made up of 15 amino acids. Germline loops: CDR1 SGHRS, CDR2 YFSETQ. V trimming: 2 bases; J trimming: 7 bases; junction bases outside the gene matches: 8. Here the CDR3 DNA reads TGCGCCAGCAGCTTCGCAAGCGGGAGTAGGAATGAGCAGTTCTTC. The encoded protein is CASSFASGSRNEQFF.

This clonotype appeared a few times. This chain connects TRBV27 to TRBJ2-3; 10 nucleotides agree with TRBD1. J lost 2 bases, V lost 7 bases, and 6 bases had no gene match. The germline V gene encodes CDR1 MNHEY and CDR2 SMNVEV (reference sequence). This CDR3 comprises 15 residues. CDR3 residues: CASTRQGAVTDTQYF. The CDR3 nucleotides are TGTGCCAGCACCAGACAGGGGGCGGTCACAGATACGCAGTATTTT.

In its sample, this clonotype was seen a few times. J is TRBJ2-5 and V is TRBV4-3; 14 positions agree with TRBD2. The V gene's germline CDR1 is LGHNA and CDR2 YSLEER. The CDR3 sequence is 20 residues long. V shed 1 base and J 1 base; nucleotides not matched to a gene: 11. The CDR3 nucleotides read TGCGCCAGCAGCCAAGCGGTACGACTAGCGGGAGGGTGTTGCCAAGAGACCCAGTACTTC. It is translated as CASSQAVRLAGGCCQETQYF.

V usage is TRBV4-3 and J usage is TRBJ2-1; the D is unclear. Germline V gene lookup returns CDR1 LGHNA and CDR2 YSLEER. The CDR3 spans 11 residues. V shed 1 base and J shed 14 bases, with 9 bases lying between them. The CDR3 DNA reads as TGCGCCAGCAGCCAAGGCCTCGAGAAGTTCTTC. It encodes CASSQGLEKFF.

This clonotype was seen only a few times. The CDR3 spells CASSVDGRSTDTQYF. In DNA form, the CDR3 reads TGTGCCAGCAGCGTAGATGGGAGGTCTACAGATACGCAGTATTTT. The chain has TRBV9 and TRBJ2-3; a possible D gene is TRBD2 (6 bases). CDR1 and CDR2 from the germline V gene are SGDLS and YYNGEE. Trimming pared 0 bases from V and 3 bases from J, leaving 11 bases between. CDR3 length: 15 amino acids.

The V and J genes are TRBV4-1 and TRBJ2-3, with TRBD2 matching 9 bases. V lost 0 bases to trimming and J lost 3 bases; unmatched junction nucleotides: 16. Germline V gene sequence: CDR1 MGHRA, CDR2 YSYEKL. The CDR3 length is 20 residues. CDR3 sequence: CASSQDNERGARYGTDTQYF. The CDR3 DNA sequence: TGCGCCAGCAGCCAAGATAATGAGCGGGGGGCCCGCTATGGGACAGATACGCAGTATTTT.